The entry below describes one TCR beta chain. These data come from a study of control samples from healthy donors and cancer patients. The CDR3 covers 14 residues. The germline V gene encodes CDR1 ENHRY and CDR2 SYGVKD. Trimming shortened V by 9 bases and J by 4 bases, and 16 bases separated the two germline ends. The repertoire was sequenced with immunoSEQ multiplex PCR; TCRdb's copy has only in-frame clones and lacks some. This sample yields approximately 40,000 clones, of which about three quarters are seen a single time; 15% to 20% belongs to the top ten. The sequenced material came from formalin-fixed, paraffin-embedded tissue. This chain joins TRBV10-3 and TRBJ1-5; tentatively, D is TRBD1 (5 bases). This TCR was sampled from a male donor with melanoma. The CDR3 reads CAIRGDERNQPQHF. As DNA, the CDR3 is TGTGCCATAAGGGGAGATGAAAGGAATCAGCCCCAGCATTTT.